These 8 T cell receptor beta chains originate from one sample sequenced in a study of control samples from healthy donors and cancer patients. The assay was immunoSEQ multiplex PCR, and TCRdb's table has in-frame clones only and misses some. Among roughly 30,000 clones listed, roughly 85% were seen once. Sequencing was carried out using formalin-fixed, paraffin-embedded tissue. The source is a female donor with melanoma.

V is TRBV2 and J is TRBJ1-2; a weak D match, TRBD1 (5 bases). The V end lost 8 bases, the J end lost 7 bases, and 17 bases lay between the germline ends. Germline V gene lookup returns CDR1 SNHLY and CDR2 FYNNEI. The length of the CDR3 is 13 residues. CDR3 coding DNA: TGTGCCAGCCCTTGGGAGAGGGGATCTGGCTACACCTTC. Its protein product is CASPWERGSGYTF.

The V call is TRBV2, the J call TRBJ2-2; possibly TRBD1 or TRBD2 for D (5 bases each). The CDR3 contains 14 residues. Trimming removed 7 bases at V and 6 bases at J, with 15 bases between. The V gene's germline CDR1 is SNHLY and CDR2 FYNNEI. The CDR3 spells CASTPGRSSGELFF. CDR3 bases: TGTGCCAGCACCCCGGGACGTTCTTCCGGGGAGCTGTTTTTT.

The rearrangement joins TRBV5-4 to TRBJ2-1, with TRBD1 matching 8 bases. Germline loops: CDR1 SGHNT, CDR2 YYREEE (reference sequence). The V and J ends lost 4 bases and 3 bases, in that order; junction bases with no gene match: 6. The CDR3 is 15 residues long. The CDR3 coding sequence is TGTGCCAGCAGCAAGGACAGGGCCTACTACAATGAGCAGTTCTTC. Protein sequence: CASSKDRAYYNEQFF.

This clone was observed a handful of times. The sample contains more than one DNA sequence encoding this CDR3. V and J are TRBV28 and TRBJ1-3; no reliable D call. This CDR3 is 12 amino acids long. Germline CDR1 is MDHEN and CDR2 is SYDVKM. With 7 bases removed from V and 0 bases from J, the gap between germline ends came to 4 bases. CDR3 coding DNA: TGTGCCAGCAAGTCCTCTGGAAACACCATATATTTT. Translated, it gives CASKSSGNTIYF.

The V call is TRBV6-1, the J call TRBJ1-2; no clear D gene. Germline V lookup: CDR1 MNHNS, CDR2 SASEGT. The CDR3 consists of 13 residues. Trimming left V 2 bases short and J 3 bases short, with 7 bases between. CDR3 protein: CASSEIPYYGYTF. DNA of the CDR3: TGTGCCAGCAGTGAAATACCGTACTATGGCTACACCTTC.

CDR3 loop: CASSGDLWETQYF. The CDR3 DNA reads as TGTGCCAGCAGTGGGGACCTCTGGGAGACCCAGTACTTC. This sequence joins TRBV28 and TRBJ2-5; D is tentatively TRBD1 or TRBD2 (5 bases each). CDR1 MDHEN and CDR2 SYDVKM come from the germline V gene. V lost 5 bases and J lost 5, with 12 bases in between. The CDR3 covers 13 residues.

CDR3 residues: CASSYKGGNGYTF. The CDR3 DNA is TGTGCCAGCAGTTACAAGGGGGGGAATGGCTACACCTTC. The chain employs TRBV6-6 and TRBJ1-2; weak D call: TRBD1 (6 bases). V gave up 2 bases and J gave up 6 bases, with 10 bases separating them. The CDR3 runs to 13 residues. Looked up from germline, CDR1 is MNHNY and CDR2 is SVGAGI (reference sequence).

V and J are TRBV5-1 and TRBJ1-1; D is perhaps TRBD1 (5 bases). Germline CDR1 reads SGHRS; CDR2 reads YFSETQ. V lost 1 base to trimming and J lost 2 bases, with 12 bases between them. This CDR3 has 15 residues. CDR3 sequence reads: CASSLRIGVNTEAFF. The CDR3 DNA reads as TGCGCCAGCAGCTTGCGGATAGGGGTCAACACTGAAGCTTTCTTT. Supplemented by reference TRBV5-1 and TRBJ1-1, the full variable domain reads KAGVTQTPRYLIKTRGQQVTLSCSPISGHRSVSWYQQTPGQGLQFLFEYFSETQRNKGNFPGRFSGRQFSNSRSEMNVSTLELGDSALYLCASSLRIGVNTEAFFGQGTRLTVV.